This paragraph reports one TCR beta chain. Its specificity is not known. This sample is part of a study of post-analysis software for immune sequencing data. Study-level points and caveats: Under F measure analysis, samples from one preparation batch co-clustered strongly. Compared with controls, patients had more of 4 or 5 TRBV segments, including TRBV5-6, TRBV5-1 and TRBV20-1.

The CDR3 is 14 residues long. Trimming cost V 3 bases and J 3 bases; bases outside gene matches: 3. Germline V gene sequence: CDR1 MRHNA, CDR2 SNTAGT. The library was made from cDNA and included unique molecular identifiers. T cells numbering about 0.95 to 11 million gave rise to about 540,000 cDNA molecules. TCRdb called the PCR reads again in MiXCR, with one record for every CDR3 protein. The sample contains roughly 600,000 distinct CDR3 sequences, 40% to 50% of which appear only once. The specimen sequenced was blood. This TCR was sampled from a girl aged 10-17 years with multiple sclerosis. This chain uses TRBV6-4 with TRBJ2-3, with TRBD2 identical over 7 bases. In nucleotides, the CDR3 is TGTGCCAGCAGTGAGGCGGGAGAAACAGATACGCAGTATTTT. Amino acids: CASSEAGETDTQYF.